These T cell receptor beta chains were read from a single sample in a study of blood T cell repertoires in COVID-19. Some clones are missing from TCRdb's copy, which holds only in-frame ones; the method was immunoSEQ multiplex PCR. The sample consists of over 120,000 clones, around 80% of them appearing once. The specimen was peripheral blood. These receptors originate from a woman aged 60 to 75 with acute or convalescent COVID-19. Both conserved end residues are part of each CDR3. Fields, in order: CDR3 length, V gene, D gene, J gene, clone size, CDR3 protein, CDR3 DNA. The D gene is left open where the match is weak. Clone size is given for some rows only: seen once, a few or many times, or a class if the clone is expanded.

15,TRBV12-5,.,TRBJ2-5,.,CASGSPREVQETQYF,TGTGCTAGTGGTTCCCCACGGGAAGTCCAAGAGACCCAGTACTTC
14,TRBV6-5,TRBD2,TRBJ2-1,.,CASSTLTGGNEQFF,TGTGCCAGCAGTACCCTGACGGGGGGGAATGAGCAGTTCTTC
13,TRBV28,.,TRBJ2-1,.,CASSFLQYNEQFF,TGTGCCAGCAGTTTCTTGCAGTACAATGAGCAGTTCTTC
14,TRBV6-5,.,TRBJ1-1,.,CASSYSTAGAEAFF,TGTGCCAGCAGTTACTCGACAGCCGGCGCTGAAGCTTTCTTT
15,TRBV6-1,TRBD2,TRBJ2-5,.,CASSDVAGKWETQYF,TGTGCCAGCAGTGACGTAGCGGGAAAGTGGGAGACCCAGTACTTC
15,TRBV6-6,TRBD1,TRBJ1-5,.,CASSLSGTEYQPQHF,TGTGCCAGCAGTTTATCCGGGACAGAATATCAGCCCCAGCATTTT
16,TRBV3-1/TRBV3-2,TRBD2,TRBJ2-1,.,CASTPLTSGKDNEQFF,TGTGCCAGCACCCCCCTGACTAGCGGGAAGGATAATGAGCAGTTCTTC
14,TRBV7-9,.,TRBJ2-7,few,CASSLGAKMGEQYF,TGTGCCAGCAGCTTAGGGGCGAAAATGGGCGAGCAGTACTTC
12,TRBV10-3,.,TRBJ1-1,.,CAITGGATEAFF,TGTGCCATCACCGGAGGGGCCACTGAAGCTTTCTTT
15,TRBV3-1/TRBV3-2,TRBD1,TRBJ1-3,.,CASSPTGGAGNTIYF,TGTGCCAGCAGCCCTACAGGGGGCGCTGGAAACACCATATATTTT
14,TRBV19,.,TRBJ1-4,.,CASSILLGGEKLFF,TGTGCCAGTAGTATCCTTCTCGGCGGGGAAAAACTGTTTTTT
14,TRBV27,TRBD2,TRBJ2-4,.,CASRKGTIQNIQYF,TGTGCCAGTAGAAAAGGGACTATCCAAAACATTCAGTACTTC
15,TRBV5-1,.,TRBJ1-4,once,CASSFQGLGNEKLFF,TGCGCCAGCAGCTTCCAAGGACTTGGCAATGAAAAACTGTTTTTT
16,TRBV5-6,.,TRBJ1-6,few,CASSLAPGTYNSPLHF,TGTGCCAGCAGCTTGGCACCCGGGACTTATAATTCACCCCTCCACTTT
14,TRBV30,.,TRBJ1-6,.,CAWSRDMGNSPLHF,TGTGCCTGGAGCCGAGACATGGGCAATTCACCCCTCCACTTT
13,TRBV30,TRBD1,TRBJ1-2,once,CAWMGTGEAGYTF,TGTGCCTGGATGGGGACAGGGGAGGCTGGCTACACCTTC